The rows below give T cell receptor beta chains drawn from one sample of a study of T cell repertoires in cytomegalovirus infection. No cognate antigen is known for these TCRs. TCRdb ran MiXCR on the reads and lists one entry per CDR3 protein. The sample includes about 110,000 distinct CDR3 sequences, about 30% seen only once; the top ten take about 81%. This material consisted of CD8+ T cells from cultured PBMCs, taken from culture after CMV antigen stimulation. Source of these receptors: a human donor in good health (CMV status not recorded). Some clones in this sample may be carry-over from other donors' samples. CDR3s leave out the opening cysteine and the closing phenylalanine or tryptophan. Part of the rows lack a size; the others show once, few, many or a class for expanded clones.

cdr3_aa: ASSQVVAGSSYNEQF
clone_size: NA
v_call: TRBV4-1
j_call: TRBJ2-1

cdr3_aa: ASIRRWGTEAF
clone_size: NA
v_call: TRBV12-3/TRBV12-4
j_call: TRBJ1-1

cdr3_aa: ASSLSQGEPTSNEQF
clone_size: many
v_call: TRBV28
j_call: TRBJ2-1

cdr3_aa: ASSQDSLERTYEQY
clone_size: NA
v_call: TRBV4-1
j_call: TRBJ2-7

cdr3_aa: ASSLLQGEGEQY
clone_size: few
v_call: TRBV7-2
j_call: TRBJ2-7

cdr3_aa: ASSPGGARGEETQY
clone_size: NA
v_call: TRBV4-1
j_call: TRBJ2-5

cdr3_aa: ATSSEVDGQGKQF
clone_size: NA
v_call: TRBV15
j_call: TRBJ2-1

cdr3_aa: ASSTEGGGSYEQY
clone_size: many
v_call: TRBV7-9
j_call: TRBJ2-7

cdr3_aa: ASSYGTSQYEQY
clone_size: NA
v_call: TRBV6-5
j_call: TRBJ2-7

cdr3_aa: ASSYHVRSHQPQH
clone_size: NA
v_call: TRBV6-2/TRBV6-3
j_call: TRBJ1-5

cdr3_aa: SARADSHSNQPQH
clone_size: few
v_call: TRBV20-1
j_call: TRBJ1-5

cdr3_aa: SVLSTGFYGYT
clone_size: NA
v_call: TRBV29-1
j_call: TRBJ1-2

cdr3_aa: ASRDSDNEKLF
clone_size: once
v_call: TRBV2
j_call: TRBJ1-4

cdr3_aa: ASSPHNGLTDTQY
clone_size: few
v_call: TRBV4-1
j_call: TRBJ2-3

cdr3_aa: ASSRDYTGELF
clone_size: few
v_call: TRBV7-8
j_call: TRBJ2-2

cdr3_aa: ASSLEGINEQY
clone_size: few
v_call: TRBV27
j_call: TRBJ2-7

cdr3_aa: ASSSDRLHNPRGTEAF
clone_size: many
v_call: TRBV28
j_call: TRBJ1-1

cdr3_aa: ASTEGAASPLH
clone_size: few
v_call: TRBV6-6
j_call: TRBJ1-6

cdr3_aa: ASMGQNPTHEQY
clone_size: NA
v_call: TRBV28
j_call: TRBJ2-7

cdr3_aa: ASSPLGEAAKNIQY
clone_size: few
v_call: TRBV28
j_call: TRBJ2-4

cdr3_aa: SARETGTGGFGNTIY
clone_size: few
v_call: TRBV20-1
j_call: TRBJ1-3

cdr3_aa: ASSLAFYNEQF
clone_size: NA
v_call: TRBV12-3/TRBV12-4
j_call: TRBJ2-1

cdr3_aa: ASSQEPDPNYEQY
clone_size: NA
v_call: TRBV4-1
j_call: TRBJ2-7

cdr3_aa: ASSRGNEQF
clone_size: few
v_call: TRBV7-9
j_call: TRBJ2-1

cdr3_aa: SVEETGGGPYEQY
clone_size: NA
v_call: TRBV29-1
j_call: TRBJ2-7

cdr3_aa: ASSLDSGDSYNEQF
clone_size: many
v_call: TRBV11-2
j_call: TRBJ2-1

cdr3_aa: ASSDRLAGSSYEQY
clone_size: NA
v_call: TRBV2
j_call: TRBJ2-7

cdr3_aa: ASRAGGGNTEAF
clone_size: many
v_call: TRBV28
j_call: TRBJ1-1